This T cell receptor (beta chain) was captured in a study of T cell responses to AZD1222 COVID-19 vaccine. Study-wide background: Pooling of second doses given at about 4 or about 12 weeks was done.

TCRdb's copy holds only in-frame clones and misses some; the assay was immunoSEQ multiplex PCR. This sample has approximately 70,000 clones, with around 86% found just once. Germline-derived CDR1 and CDR2 are MDHEN and SYDVKM. V lost 5 bases and J 2 bases, leaving 16 bases between the germline ends. CDR3 length equals 16 residues. The material was peripheral blood, obtained on day 0 of AZD1222 vaccination. This TCR was sampled from an adult in good health. The J gene is TRBJ1-5, the V gene TRBV28; TRBD1 might be the D (6 bases). The CDR3 spells CASSPRRRQGNQPQHF. The CDR3 DNA reads as TGTGCCAGCAGTCCCAGACGGCGACAGGGCAATCAGCCCCAGCATTTT.